A single sample gave rise to the 32 T cell receptor beta chains below, sequenced in a study of blood T cell repertoires in COVID-19. Sequencing was performed with immunoSEQ multiplex PCR; in TCRdb, only in-frame clones are kept and a portion is missing. This repertoire shows 150,000 to 250,000 clones, 94% found once; its top ten account for approximately 0.8%. Sequences were obtained from peripheral blood. Receptors originate from a man aged 25-40 years with COVID-19, enrolled during active disease.

V usage is TRBV12-5 and J usage is TRBJ2-5; 13 bases align to TRBD2. The CDR3 length is 16 residues. Trimming at V came to 4 bases and at J to 5 bases, leaving 7 bases not matched to a gene. Germline loops: CDR1 LGHNT, CDR2 FRNRAP. The DNA of the CDR3 is TGTGCTAGTGGTTGGGGGACTAGCGGGGTCGGGGAGACCCAGTACTTC. It translates to CASGWGTSGVGETQYF.

The V call is TRBV19, the J call TRBJ1-5; 8 bases match TRBD1. The CDR3 extends over 13 amino acids. Germline V gene sequence: CDR1 LNHDA, CDR2 SQIVND (reference sequence). With V trimmed by 5 bases and J by 7 bases, 4 bases remained unmatched. CDR3 in amino acids: CASSGDRGQPQHF. CDR3 bases: TGTGCCAGTAGTGGAGACAGGGGACAGCCCCAGCATTTT.

The V and J genes are TRBV3-1 (or the pseudogene TRBV3-2) and TRBJ2-1; 8 nucleotides align to TRBD2. This CDR3 is 19 amino acids long. CDR1 LGHDT and CDR2 YNNKEL come from the germline V gene (reference sequence). The junction had 20 bases not matched to a gene; V was cut back by 4 bases and J by 6 bases. As DNA, the CDR3 is TGTGCCAGCAGCCGAAAAACCTCCTTACGGGGGGGCCTCGGCAATGAGCAGTTCTTC. This sequence encodes CASSRKTSLRGGLGNEQFF.

The chain carries TRBV4-1 and TRBJ2-1; 13 bases map to TRBD2. The junction had 11 bases not matched to a gene; V was cut back by 0 bases and J by 0 bases. Germline loops: CDR1 MGHRA, CDR2 YSYEKL. The CDR3 totals 21 residues. CDR3 sequence (DNA): TGCGCCAGCAGCCAAGATGGCGGAAAACTAGCGGGGGGGGTCTCCTACAATGAGCAGTTCTTC. Encoded protein: CASSQDGGKLAGGVSYNEQFF.

The chain joins TRBV5-4 to TRBJ2-4; tentatively, D is TRBD2 (6 bases). The CDR3 spans 15 residues. Trimming shortened V by 3 bases and J by 9 bases, and 19 bases separated the two germline ends. Germline V lookup: CDR1 SGHNT, CDR2 YYREEE (reference sequence). The CDR3 region has the DNA TGTGCCAGCAGCTCGTCATATAGCGGTGGGTTCATTCAGTACTTC. It translates to CASSSSYSGGFIQYF.

The V gene is TRBV27, the J gene TRBJ2-4; D perhaps matches TRBD2 (6 bases). CDR3 size: 13 residues. Deletions cut 6 bases from V and 9 bases from J, with 15 bases between. CDR1 is MNHEY and CDR2 is SMNVEV in the germline V gene (reference sequence). CDR3 amino acids: CASSGNRAGIQYF. CDR3 DNA sequence: TGTGCCAGCAGCGGGAACAGAGCGGGCATTCAGTACTTC.

This sequence joins TRBV2 and TRBJ2-5, with 8 positions matching TRBD2. J lost 1 base, V lost 8 bases, and 9 bases had no gene match. CDR3 size: 15 residues. Per germline, CDR1 SNHLY and CDR2 FYNNEI. The CDR3 is CASGRSGGFQETQYF. CDR3 in DNA: TGTGCCAGCGGGAGGAGCGGGGGTTTCCAAGAGACCCAGTACTTC.

The V and J genes are TRBV6-5 and TRBJ2-7; 8 bases agree with TRBD1. The CDR3 is made up of 14 amino acids. The germline CDR1 and CDR2 sequences are MNHEY and SVGAGI. Germline trimming cut 6 bases from V and 1 base from J; bases unmatched to any gene: 5. CDR3 sequence: CASSTGGMSYEQYF. The CDR3, as DNA: TGTGCCAGCAGCACAGGGGGTATGTCCTACGAGCAGTACTTC.

V gene TRBV9 combines with J gene TRBJ2-5; D gene ambiguous. This CDR3 spans 15 amino acids. The germline CDR1 and CDR2 sequences are SGDLS and YYNGEE. Trimming shortened V by 4 bases and J by 5 bases, and 18 bases separated the two germline ends. CDR3 in DNA: TGTGCCAGCAGCCCCCGCCCGTCCCCGGAGGAGACCCAGTACTTC. Encoded protein: CASSPRPSPEETQYF.

J is TRBJ2-7 and V is TRBV2; D unclear. The germline CDR1 and CDR2 sequences are SNHLY and FYNNEI. The CDR3 totals 16 residues. Trimming removed 2 bases from V and 2 bases from J, with 16 bases in between. As DNA, the CDR3 is TGTGCCAGCAGTGAAAACTCCCCCGACTTCCCCTACGAGCAGTACTTC. This sequence encodes CASSENSPDFPYEQYF.

The V and J genes are TRBV3-1 (or the pseudogene TRBV3-2) and TRBJ1-3; D remains ambiguous. Germline-derived CDR1 and CDR2 are LGHDT and YNNKEL (reference sequence). The CDR3 length is 13 residues. The ends were cut back, 6 bases at V and 0 bases at J, with 6 bases in the middle. CDR3 nucleotides: TGTGCCAGCAGACACCTCTCTGGAAACACCATATATTTT. Translated, it gives CASRHLSGNTIYF.

The V gene is TRBV10-3, the J gene TRBJ1-5, with D uncertain. The V end was cut by 6 bases, the J end by 3 bases, with 12 bases between. This CDR3 spans 14 amino acids. The germline V gene has CDR1 ENHRY and CDR2 SYGVKD. The CDR3 loop reads CAIRGETPNQPQHF. For the CDR3, the DNA is TGTGCCATCAGGGGCGAGACCCCCAATCAGCCCCAGCATTTT.

This sequence joins TRBV10-3 and TRBJ2-5, with D hard to call. V was shortened by 6 bases and J by 2 bases, with 10 bases between the two germline ends. This CDR3 spans 13 amino acids. Germline loops: CDR1 ENHRY, CDR2 SYGVKD. CDR3 coding DNA: TGTGCCATCAGAGACATTTCACAAGAGACCCAGTACTTC. It specifies CAIRDISQETQYF.

This rearrangement joins TRBV6-5 to TRBJ2-2, with TRBD2 matching 10 bases. V dropped 2 bases and J dropped 5; count of bases not matched to a gene: 5. This CDR3 contains 16 residues. Germline loops: CDR1 MNHEY, CDR2 SVGAGI. The CDR3 DNA reads as TGTGCCAGCAGTTACCTAGCGGGGGCGGGTACCGGGGAGCTGTTTTTT. Its protein product is CASSYLAGAGTGELFF.

J is TRBJ2-1 and V is TRBV4-1; TRBD1 might be the D (5 bases). The CDR3 is made up of 13 amino acids. V dropped 6 bases and J dropped 5 bases, with 11 bases sitting between them. Germline CDR1 reads MGHRA; CDR2 reads YSYEKL. In DNA form, the CDR3 reads TGCGCCAGCAGTCGACAGATAGACAATGAGCAGTTCTTC. Translated: CASSRQIDNEQFF.

V usage is TRBV6-5 and J usage is TRBJ2-7; the D gene is possibly TRBD1 (6 bases). CDR1 and CDR2 (germline): MNHEY, SVGAGI. This CDR3 is built from 13 residues. V lost 8 bases to trimming and J lost 3 bases, with 14 bases between them. The CDR3 loop is CASVRTAYYEQYF. CDR3 nucleotides: TGTGCCAGCGTCCGGACAGCGTACTACGAGCAGTACTTC.

V is TRBV3-1 (or the pseudogene TRBV3-2) and J is TRBJ2-1; D uncertain. Trimming took 4 bases from V and 7 from J, leaving 11 bases between them. This CDR3 contains 13 residues. CDR1 and CDR2 from the germline V gene are LGHDT and YNNKEL (reference sequence). In nucleotides, the CDR3 is TGTGCCAGCAGCCTAAGCTCTCGGAATGAGCAGTTCTTC. Its translation: CASSLSSRNEQFF.

This rearrangement joins TRBV7-3 to TRBJ2-5, with 11 nucleotides matching TRBD1. Germline V gene sequence: CDR1 SGHTA, CDR2 FQGTGA. The CDR3 runs 14 residues. V dropped 5 bases and J dropped 6; count of bases not matched to a gene: 5. For the CDR3, the DNA is TGTGCCAGCAGCGCTGGGACAGGGGGACAGACCCAGTACTTC. Protein: CASSAGTGGQTQYF.

This chain uses TRBV30 with TRBJ2-2, with TRBD2 matching over 8 bases. Germline-derived CDR1 and CDR2 are GTSNPN and SVGIG (reference sequence). The CDR3 is 13 amino acids. With V trimmed by 3 bases and J by 6 bases, 3 bases remained unmatched. Here the CDR3 DNA reads TGTGCCTGGAGACCCGGGGGGGCCGGGGAGCTGTTTTTT. It encodes CAWRPGGAGELFF.

This clone has a handful of counts. The chain is built from TRBV5-4 and TRBJ1-5; TRBD1 agrees at 7 bases. The CDR3 is 14 residues long. Germline loops: CDR1 SGHNT, CDR2 YYREEE (reference sequence). J lost 5 bases, V lost 9 bases, and 11 bases had no gene match. This chain's CDR3 is CATGRGQGDQPQHF. As DNA, the CDR3 is TGTGCCACCGGACGAGGGCAGGGGGATCAGCCCCAGCATTTT.

The chain carries TRBV14 and TRBJ1-3; D not resolved. From germline, CDR1 is SGHDN and CDR2 FVKESK. The CDR3 is 12 residues long. Trimming stripped 3 bases from V and 4 bases from J, with 4 bases between. In DNA form, the CDR3 reads TGTGCCAGCAGCCAGGCAGGAAACACCATATATTTT. Protein: CASSQAGNTIYF.

The chain is built from TRBV7-2 and TRBJ1-2; 8 nucleotides agree with TRBD1. Germline V gives CDR1 SGHTA, CDR2 FQGNSA. The CDR3 has 13 amino acids. V shed 5 bases and J 6 bases; nucleotides not matched to a gene: 5. The CDR3 is CASSVGQVNGYTF. In nucleotides, the CDR3 is TGTGCCAGCAGCGTGGGACAGGTGAATGGCTACACCTTC.

The chain employs TRBV9 and TRBJ1-2, with 8 bases that match TRBD1. Germline assignment: CDR1 SGDLS and CDR2 YYNGEE. The V segment lost 0 bases and the J segment 6 bases; nucleotides outside the gene matches: 7. CDR3 length equals 15 residues. This CDR3 reads CASSVGFGQGNGYTF. For the CDR3, the DNA is TGTGCCAGCAGCGTAGGATTTGGACAGGGAAATGGCTACACCTTC.

V usage is TRBV19 and J usage is TRBJ1-3, with a weak D call TRBD1 (6 bases). Germline V CDR1 and CDR2: LNHDA, SQIVND (reference sequence). V gave up 9 bases and J gave up 2 bases, with 11 bases separating them. The CDR3 loop spans 13 amino acids. CDR3 loop: CARITGTGNTIYF. The CDR3 coding sequence is TGTGCCAGGATTACAGGGACTGGAAACACCATATATTTT.

This sequence joins TRBV3-1 (or the pseudogene TRBV3-2) and TRBJ1-1; D remains ambiguous. The germline V gene encodes CDR1 LGHDT and CDR2 YNNKEL (reference sequence). CDR3 length: 15 amino acids. V was trimmed by 2 bases and J by 2 bases, leaving 12 bases between them. The CDR3: CASSQHASLNTEAFF. The CDR3 nucleotides are TGTGCCAGCAGCCAACACGCGAGCCTAAACACTGAAGCTTTCTTT.

This chain connects TRBV7-3 to TRBJ2-3, with 10 bases that match TRBD1. The germline CDR1 and CDR2 sequences are SGHTA and FQGTGA. V trimming: 2 bases; J trimming: 2 bases; junction bases outside the gene matches: 4. The CDR3 loop spans 16 amino acids. Here the CDR3 reads CASSLDRGRDTDTQYF. The CDR3 region has the DNA TGTGCCAGCAGCTTAGACAGGGGGCGCGACACAGATACGCAGTATTTT.

This chain joins TRBV9 and TRBJ1-4, with TRBD1 identical over 8 bases. The CDR3 has 15 amino acids. V was pared by 4 bases and J by 8 bases, with 10 bases of the junction left unmatched. CDR1 and CDR2 (germline): SGDLS, YYNGEE. The CDR3 nucleotides are TGTGCCAGCAGCCCACGGGGACAGGTATACGAAAAACTGTTTTTT. Translated, it gives CASSPRGQVYEKLFF.

The V and J genes are TRBV3-1 (or the pseudogene TRBV3-2) and TRBJ2-5; 10 bases line up with TRBD1. CDR1 LGHDT and CDR2 YNNKEL come from the germline V gene (reference sequence). Losses at the gene ends were 6 bases for V and 3 bases for J; bases not matched to a gene: 7. The length of the CDR3 is 15 residues. The CDR3: CASSPRTGGEETQYF. CDR3 sequence (DNA): TGTGCCAGCAGTCCCCGGACAGGGGGGGAAGAGACCCAGTACTTC.

The J gene is TRBJ2-7, the V gene TRBV2; possible D gene TRBD2, 6 bases. Germline values: CDR1 SNHLY, CDR2 FYNNEI. The CDR3 covers 14 residues. V was pared by 8 bases and J by 6 bases, with 20 bases between. In DNA form, the CDR3 reads TGTGCCAGCGGTTTGGGCGGGGTGCAGACCGAGCAGTACTTC. Its translation: CASGLGGVQTEQYF.

This chain connects TRBV19 to TRBJ2-4; 8 bases map to TRBD2. The V gene end was trimmed by 3 bases and the J gene end by 0 bases; junction bases not matched to a gene: 7. This CDR3 region has 17 residues. The V gene's germline CDR1 is LNHDA and CDR2 SQIVND (reference sequence). CDR3 amino acids: CASSMPLAGLAKNIQYF. Here the CDR3 DNA reads TGTGCCAGTAGTATGCCCTTAGCGGGGCTAGCCAAAAACATTCAGTACTTC.

J is TRBJ1-1 and V is TRBV30, with a tentative D call TRBD1 (5 bases). V was cut by 0 bases and J by 0 bases, with 8 bases left in between. The V gene's germline CDR1 is GTSNPN and CDR2 SVGIG (reference sequence). The CDR3 is 14 residues long. CDR3 DNA: TGTGCCTGGAGTGTAGGACATTTGAACACTGAAGCTTTCTTT. It codes for CAWSVGHLNTEAFF.

The chain joins TRBV19 to TRBJ2-3; D remains ambiguous. The germline CDR1 and CDR2 sequences are LNHDA and SQIVND (reference sequence). V lost 1 base and J lost 3, with 11 bases in between. CDR3 size: 15 residues. CDR3 DNA sequence: TGTGCCAGTAGTATAGGGCAGGTGAAGACAGATACGCAGTATTTT. It is translated as CASSIGQVKTDTQYF.